The rows below give T cell receptor beta chains drawn from one sample of a study of shared clonotypes between healthy human individuals. The repertoire was sequenced with immunoSEQ multiplex PCR; TCRdb's copy has only in-frame clones and lacks some. Of roughly 1,500,000 clones in the sample, approximately 98.5% are singletons; the top ten hold approximately 0.4%. Sequenced material: naive CD4+ T cells sorted from blood. All receptors come from a man aged 30 to 45 in good health. CDR3s include the opening cysteine and the closing phenylalanine or tryptophan. The D gene is left open where the match is weak. Where a row states a size, it is once, few, many or the class of an expanded clone; other rows omit it.

d_call	clone_size	v_call	j_call	cdr3_nt	cdr3_aa
.	.	TRBV5-8	TRBJ2-7	TGTGCCAGCAGCTCGCGAAATCTAGGGTTCACTTACGAGCAGTACTTC	CASSSRNLGFTYEQYF
TRBD2	.	TRBV29-1	TRBJ2-7	TGCAGCGTTCTAAGCGGGACCTACGAGCAGTACTTC	CSVLSGTYEQYF
.	.	TRBV9	TRBJ2-1	TGTGCCAGCAGCGGGAATGGAGGCTACAATGAGCAGTTCTTC	CASSGNGGYNEQFF
.	.	TRBV9	TRBJ2-7	TGTGCCCGCCCCAAGAACGAGCAGTACTTC	CARPKNEQYF
.	.	TRBV6-6	TRBJ2-7	TGTGCCAGCAGTCCCAGGGGACGGGCGTACGAGCAGTACTTC	CASSPRGRAYEQYF
.	.	TRBV20-1	TRBJ2-5	TGCAGTGTAACAGTCCAAGAGACCCAGTACTTC	CSVTVQETQYF
.	.	TRBV5-4	TRBJ2-7	TGTGCCAGCAGCTTGCCCGGGCCCCTTTACGAGCAGTACTTC	CASSLPGPLYEQYF
TRBD1	.	TRBV4-1	TRBJ2-7	TGCGCCAGCAGCCAAATCGGCAGGGGGAACGAGCAGTACTTC	CASSQIGRGNEQYF
.	.	TRBV9	TRBJ2-1	TGTGCCAGCAGCGTAACATCCTATGAGCAGTTCTTC	CASSVTSYEQFF
.	.	TRBV18	TRBJ2-7	TGTGCCAGCTCCCTAGGGGTGAGTACGACCTACGAGCAGTACTTC	CASSLGVSTTYEQYF
TRBD1	.	TRBV4-2	TRBJ1-2	TGTGCCAGCAGCCAAGATTTCGGACAGGGAGGAAACGGCTACACCTTC	CASSQDFGQGGNGYTF
.	.	TRBV28	TRBJ1-2	TGTGCCAGCAGTCCGGGAGGGATACCAAACTATGGCTACACCTTC	CASSPGGIPNYGYTF
.	.	TRBV5-1	TRBJ2-7	TGCGCCAGCAGCCCGGGACTCCTGCCCGCCGAGCAGTACTTC	CASSPGLLPAEQYF
TRBD2	once	TRBV5-4	TRBJ2-1	TGTGCCAGCAGCCACGGTAAGCGGGGCTCCTACAATGAGCAGTTCTTC	CASSHGKRGSYNEQFF
TRBD2	.	TRBV28	TRBJ2-7	TGTGCCAGCAGTTCTGGCAAAGGACTAGCGGGAGGGCACGAGCAGTACTTC	CASSSGKGLAGGHEQYF
.	.	TRBV5-6	TRBJ1-2	TGTGCCAGCAGCTTCGCGTCTGGCTACACCTTC	CASSFASGYTF
.	.	TRBV6-1	TRBJ1-1	TGTGCCAGCAGTCGGAGTATTAAAGCTTTCTTT	CASSRSIKAFF
.	once	TRBV10-2	TRBJ1-2	TGCGCCAGCAGTGATTATCCCAAGTTCACTAACTATGGCTACACCTTC	CASSDYPKFTNYGYTF
.	.	TRBV28	TRBJ1-2	TGTGCCAGCAGTCCCTCGGACAGCGTGTTCTATGGCTACACCTTC	CASSPSDSVFYGYTF
.	.	TRBV7-2	TRBJ1-1	TGTGCCAGCAGCTTAGTGGCCTTACCCATTGAAGCTTTCTTT	CASSLVALPIEAFF
.	once	TRBV9	TRBJ2-1	TGTGCCAGCACTCCGCAGGCTATCCAGTGGGAGCAGTTCTTC	CASTPQAIQWEQFF
.	.	TRBV7-8	TRBJ2-2	TGTGCCAGCAGTCTCGTCCGACTAGGTGACAACACCGGGGAGCTGTTTTTT	CASSLVRLGDNTGELFF
.	.	TRBV11-1	TRBJ2-3	TGTGCCAGCAGCTTAGGGCAGGCGGGCGATACGCAGTATTTT	CASSLGQAGDTQYF
.	.	TRBV6-6	TRBJ1-3	TGTGCCAGCAGGGACTCTGGAAACACCATATATTTT	CASRDSGNTIYF
TRBD2	.	TRBV29-1	TRBJ2-2	TGCAGTGCTGGGACTAGCGGACGGGGGGAGCTGTTTTTT	CSAGTSGRGELFF
.	.	TRBV27	TRBJ2-1	TGTGCCAGCACCAATGTATTGCGATACAATGAGCAGTTCTTC	CASTNVLRYNEQFF
.	.	TRBV28	TRBJ2-1	TGTGCCAGCAGTTTACCCATGGTGGGGAATGAGCAGTTCTTC	CASSLPMVGNEQFF
TRBD2	.	TRBV27	TRBJ2-7	TGTGCCAGCAGACCTAGCGGGAGTCCGTACGAGCAGTACTTC	CASRPSGSPYEQYF
.	.	TRBV18	TRBJ2-1	TGTGCCAGCTCATCTGATAGCAGCTCCTACAATGAGCAGTTCTTC	CASSSDSSSYNEQFF
.	once	TRBV28	TRBJ1-2	TGTGCCAGCAGTTTTTGGCCGATCTCGACGTTAGGGAACTATGGCTACACCTTC	CASSFWPISTLGNYGYTF
TRBD2	.	TRBV18	TRBJ2-7	TGTGCCAGCTCACTACGACTAGCGGGAGGCTCGGGGGGCGAGCAGTACTTC	CASSLRLAGGSGGEQYF
.	.	TRBV7-9	TRBJ2-5	TGTGCCAGCAGCTTAGCGCTCACGGACAAACAAGAGACCCAGTACTTC	CASSLALTDKQETQYF
.	.	TRBV15	TRBJ2-5	TGTGCCACCAGCAGAGGTTTTAGTGGCAGCCAAGAGACCCAGTACTTC	CATSRGFSGSQETQYF
.	.	TRBV28	TRBJ2-5	TGTGCCAGCAGTACCCCACGACAGAGGGAGACCCAGTACTTC	CASSTPRQRETQYF
.	.	TRBV7-3	TRBJ1-1	TGTGCCAGCAGCTCTATCCCCCTAGGGGCCAACGCTGAAGCTTTCTTT	CASSSIPLGANAEAFF
.	once	TRBV27	TRBJ1-5	TGTGCCAGCCAGGGGTCGGGGCAGCCCCAGCATTTT	CASQGSGQPQHF
TRBD1	.	TRBV7-2	TRBJ2-1	TGTGCCAGCAGCCTGACAGGGGATGATACCTACAATGAGCAGTTCTTC	CASSLTGDDTYNEQFF
.	.	TRBV6-6	TRBJ2-7	TGTGCCAGCAGTCCCGCCCCCACCGGGACGTCGGGCGAGCAGTACTTC	CASSPAPTGTSGEQYF
TRBD1	.	TRBV30	TRBJ1-1	TGTGCCTGGAACAGGGGGCGCGACACTGAAGCTTTCTTT	CAWNRGRDTEAFF
TRBD1	.	TRBV7-2	TRBJ1-3	TGTGCCAGCACCCCCCCAGGGGGGACTGGAAACACCATATATTTT	CASTPPGGTGNTIYF
.	.	TRBV5-1	TRBJ2-1	TGCGCCAGCAGTCGACAGGAGACCTACAATGAGCAGTTCTTC	CASSRQETYNEQFF
.	.	TRBV19	TRBJ1-1	TGTGCCACTAGAGGGCAGCTGAACACTGAAGCTTTCTTT	CATRGQLNTEAFF